The 21 T cell receptor beta chains below all came from one sample that was sequenced in a study of T cells in localized non-small cell lung cancer. Some clones are missing from TCRdb's copy, which holds only in-frame ones; the method was immunoSEQ multiplex PCR. The sample records over 8,500 clones, around four fifths being singletons. The source was peripheral blood mononuclear cells, collected before any cancer treatment. All receptors derive from a female donor older than 55 with stage II lung adenocarcinoma.

This clone was counted only a few times. V is TRBV7-9 and J is TRBJ1-4; no reliable D call. Germline V gene lookup returns CDR1 SEHNR and CDR2 FQNEAQ (reference sequence). This CDR3 has 14 residues. V gave up 3 bases and J gave up 11 bases, with 16 bases separating them. The CDR3 DNA reads as TGTGCCAGCAGCTTGGTGGGAATGCGCGAGAAACTGTTTTTT. It codes for CASSLVGMREKLFF. The complete variable domain, with remaining parts taken from reference TRBV7-9 and TRBJ1-4, reads DTGVSQNPRHKITKRGQNVTFRCDPISEHNRLYWYRQTLGQGPEFLTYFQNEAQLEKSRLLSDRFSAERPKGSFSTLEIQRTEQGDSAMYLCASSLVGMREKLFFGSGTQLSVL.

The chain employs TRBV6-5 and TRBJ1-2; D possibly corresponds to TRBD1 (5 bases). The CDR3 contains 13 residues. V lost 6 bases and J lost 4, with 12 bases in between. Germline lookup yields CDR1 MNHEY and CDR2 SVGAGI. CDR3 coding DNA: TGTGCCAGCAGCCGGGGGGGAGGCTATGGCTACACCTTC. Translated, it gives CASSRGGGYGYTF.

V gene TRBV18 combines with J gene TRBJ1-1, with TRBD1 as a possible D gene (6 bases). The CDR3 contains 12 residues. The germline CDR1 and CDR2 sequences are KGHSH and LQKENI. The ends were cut back, 3 bases at V and 11 bases at J, with 13 bases in the middle. CDR3 protein: CASSPVRQDAFF. The CDR3 region has the DNA TGTGCCAGCTCACCGGTCCGACAGGATGCTTTCTTT.

This chain links TRBV10-1 with TRBJ1-1; D not resolved. Germline V lookup: CDR1 WNHNN, CDR2 SYGVQD (reference sequence). With 7 bases removed from V and 0 bases from J, the gap between germline ends came to 18 bases. The CDR3 length is 16 residues. CDR3 sequence reads: CASTSGTATMNTEAFF. CDR3 sequence (DNA): TGCGCCAGCACCAGTGGTACAGCGACCATGAACACTGAAGCTTTCTTT.

This clone was detected a few times. The rearrangement joins TRBV5-6 to TRBJ2-7; D tentatively reads TRBD1 or TRBD2 (5 bases each). This CDR3 is 16 amino acids long. Germline CDR1 SGHDT, CDR2 YYEEEE. Trimming left V 4 bases short and J 7 bases short, with 24 bases between. The CDR3 sequence is CASSPTYRLYEGEQYF. CDR3 nucleotide sequence: TGTGCCAGCAGCCCAACCTACAGGCTATATGAGGGAGAGCAGTACTTC.

This clone has only a few counts. CDR3 sequence (DNA): TGTGCCAGCAGCTTAACTGCCTCCTATAATTCACCCCTCCACTTT. Amino acids: CASSLTASYNSPLHF. The chain uses TRBV7-3 and TRBJ1-6; no clear D. CDR1 and CDR2 from the germline V gene are SGHTA and FQGTGA. CDR3 length equals 15 residues. V was cut by 0 bases and J by 0 bases, with 3 bases left in between. The entire variable domain, with the rest obtained from reference TRBV7-3 and TRBJ1-6, is as follows: GAGVSQTPSNKVTEKGKYVELRCDPISGHTALYWYRQSLGQGPEFLIYFQGTGAADDSGLPNDRFFAVRPEGSVSTLKIQRTERGDSAVYLCASSLTASYNSPLHFGNGTRLTVT.

CDR3 bases: TGTGCCAGCAGCCAAGAATACAGGGGGAGTCAGCCCCAGCATTTT. Amino acids: CASSQEYRGSQPQHF. The chain links TRBV4-2 to TRBJ1-5, with 8 bases that match TRBD1. V was clipped by 0 bases and J by 6 bases; unmatched bases: 4. In germline, CDR1 is LGHNA, CDR2 YNFKEQ. CDR3 length equals 15 residues.

The CDR3 here is CASSNSYGYTF. The CDR3 DNA sequence: TGTGCCAGCAGCAATTCATATGGCTACACCTTC. The chain carries TRBV28 and TRBJ1-2; D gene uncertain. V lost 6 bases to trimming and J lost 5 bases, with 7 bases between them. The CDR3 length is 11 residues. The germline CDR1 and CDR2 sequences are MDHEN and SYDVKM.

As concerns this clone: One junction end disagrees with the germline gene, perhaps due to a read error. The chain couples TRBV7-7 to TRBJ2-5; perhaps D is TRBD1 or TRBD2 (5 bases each). The CDR3 is 14 amino acids. The V gene's germline CDR1 is SSHAT and CDR2 FNYEAQ (reference sequence). The CDR3 reads CASSLEGIQETQYF. The CDR3 nucleotides are TGTGCTAGCAGCTTAGAGGGGATCCAAGAGACCCAGTACTTC.

The CDR3 region has the DNA TGTGCCAGCAGCTCGTACGCCAGGGGGTTTAATGAAAAACTGTTTTTT. This sequence encodes CASSSYARGFNEKLFF. The J gene is TRBJ1-4, the V gene TRBV11-2, with 7 nucleotides matching TRBD1. This CDR3 comprises 16 residues. With V trimmed by 4 bases and J by 4 bases, 9 bases remained unmatched. Germline CDR1 is SGHAT and CDR2 is FQNNGV.

The chain has TRBV30 and TRBJ2-5, with 8 nucleotides matching TRBD2. Germline values: CDR1 GTSNPN, CDR2 SVGIG (reference sequence). V lost 5 bases to trimming and J lost 5 bases; unmatched junction nucleotides: 16. This CDR3 is 16 amino acids long. CDR3 protein: CAWRPGAGGVWETQYF. The CDR3 DNA reads as TGTGCCTGGCGGCCGGGGGCGGGGGGCGTCTGGGAGACCCAGTACTTC.

The chain combines TRBV19 with TRBJ2-1, with 11 bases that match TRBD1. CDR3 size: 16 residues. The ends lost 5 bases at V and 3 bases at J; junction bases unmatched: 6. Germline CDR1 and CDR2: LNHDA and SQIVND (reference sequence). The CDR3 sequence: CASSQPGQGVYNEQFF. The CDR3 nucleotides read TGTGCCAGTAGTCAGCCGGGACAGGGGGTCTACAATGAGCAGTTCTTC.

The genes are TRBV19 and TRBJ1-2, with a weak D call TRBD1 (5 bases). The V gene's germline CDR1 is LNHDA and CDR2 SQIVND (reference sequence). Between the trimmed V and J ends, which lost 1 base and 3 bases, there was a span of 18 bases. CDR3 length: 17 amino acids. CDR3 loop: CASSIAGLPLGDYGYTF. In DNA, the CDR3 is TGTGCCAGTAGTATAGCGGGACTCCCTCTTGGGGACTATGGCTACACCTTC.

CDR3 nucleotides: TGTGCCAGCAGCTTAGAGGCTAGGCAGCCCCAGCATTTT. Protein product: CASSLEARQPQHF. This chain connects TRBV7-2 to TRBJ1-5; D remains ambiguous. Germline values: CDR1 SGHTA, CDR2 FQGNSA. Trimming took 1 base from V and 7 from J, leaving 8 bases between them. The CDR3 loop spans 13 amino acids.

In nucleotides, the CDR3 is TGCGCCAGCAGCCAAGAGGGGTCCGCAACTAATGAAAAACTGTTTTTT. Protein sequence: CASSQEGSATNEKLFF. The chain couples TRBV4-3 to TRBJ1-4, with D uncertain. Per the germline V gene, CDR1 is LGHNA and CDR2 is YSLEER. The V end lost 0 bases, the J end lost 0 bases, and 8 bases lay between the germline ends. The CDR3 consists of 16 residues.

The chain links TRBV11-2 to TRBJ2-7; D unresolved. V gave up 7 bases and J gave up 3 bases, with 16 bases separating them. Germline V gives CDR1 SGHAT, CDR2 FQNNGV. CDR3 length equals 14 residues. This CDR3 is CASTPGAVVYEQYF. CDR3 nucleotides: TGTGCCAGCACACCCGGCGCGGTGGTCTACGAGCAGTACTTC.

The V and J genes are TRBV19 and TRBJ1-5; no reliable D call. Germline loops: CDR1 LNHDA, CDR2 SQIVND (reference sequence). Trimming shortened V by 9 bases and J by 9 bases, and 9 bases separated the two germline ends. This CDR3 has 10 amino acids. The CDR3 protein is CASYGPPQHF. CDR3 sequence (DNA): TGTGCCAGCTACGGGCCGCCCCAGCATTTT.

The gene calls are TRBV30 and TRBJ1-2; 9 bases fit TRBD1. In germline, CDR1 is GTSNPN, CDR2 SVGIG (reference sequence). Germline trimming cut 0 bases from V and 2 bases from J; bases unmatched to any gene: 7. This CDR3 contains 16 residues. DNA of the CDR3: TGTGCCTGGAGTGTATCCCTCGACAGGGGGAACTATGGCTACACCTTC. This encodes CAWSVSLDRGNYGYTF.

V and J are TRBV2 and TRBJ2-5; 9 bases map to TRBD1. Germline V lookup: CDR1 SNHLY, CDR2 FYNNEI. V was pared by 2 bases and J by 4 bases, with 2 bases of the junction left unmatched. The CDR3 contains 14 residues. The CDR3: CASSERQGGETQYF. CDR3 nucleotides: TGTGCCAGCAGTGAACGACAGGGGGGAGAGACCCAGTACTTC.

The chain has TRBV30 and TRBJ1-1; the match to TRBD1 covers 7 bases. J gave up 1 base and V 0 bases, and 2 bases lay outside the gene matches. Germline assignment: CDR1 GTSNPN and CDR2 SVGIG (reference sequence). The CDR3 extends over 14 amino acids. DNA of the CDR3: TGTGCCTGGAGTGTAGCAGGGGGGAACACTGAAGCTTTCTTT. It encodes CAWSVAGGNTEAFF. The complete variable domain, with remaining parts taken from reference TRBV30 and TRBJ1-1, reads SQTIHQWPATLVQPVGSPLSLECTVEGTSNPNLYWYRQAAGRGLQLLFYSVGIGQISSEVPQNLSASRPQDRQFILSSKKLLLSDSGFYLCAWSVAGGNTEAFFGQGTRLTVV.

The rearrangement joins TRBV19 to TRBJ2-3; a weak D match, TRBD2 (6 bases). Germline V CDR1 and CDR2: LNHDA, SQIVND (reference sequence). The CDR3 has 15 amino acids. Trimming left V 5 bases short and J 5 bases short, with 17 bases between. This CDR3 reads CASSPSEIYRDTQYF. Here the CDR3 DNA reads TGTGCCAGTAGTCCTAGCGAGATTTATAGAGATACGCAGTATTTT.